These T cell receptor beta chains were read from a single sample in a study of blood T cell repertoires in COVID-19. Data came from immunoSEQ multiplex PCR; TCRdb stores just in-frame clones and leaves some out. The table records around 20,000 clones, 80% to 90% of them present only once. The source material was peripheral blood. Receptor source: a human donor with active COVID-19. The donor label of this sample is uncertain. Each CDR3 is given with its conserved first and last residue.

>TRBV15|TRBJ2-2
CATSRDPRRQGAGGELFF
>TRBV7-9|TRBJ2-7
CASSSKLIQGVPYEQYF
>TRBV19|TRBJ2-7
CASSIDLSTQGQGEPYEQYF
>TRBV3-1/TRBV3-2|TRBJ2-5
CASSPLYTSGRAQYF
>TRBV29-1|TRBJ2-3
CSGYRGDTQYF
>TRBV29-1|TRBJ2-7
CSGGRQGGEQYF
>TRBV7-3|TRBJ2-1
CASSLGTSGNEQFF
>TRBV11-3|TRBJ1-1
CASSLGQGITEAFF
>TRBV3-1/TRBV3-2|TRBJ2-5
CASSPWDRGLAETQYF
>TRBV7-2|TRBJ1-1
CASSPSRLGATEAFF
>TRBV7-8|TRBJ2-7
CASSAAEGFSSYEQYF
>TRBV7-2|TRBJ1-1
CASSSGGLMNTEAFF
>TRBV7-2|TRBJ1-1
CASSLNPVGNTEAFF
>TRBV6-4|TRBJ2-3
CASSPGGGTDTQYF
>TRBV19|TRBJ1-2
CASSIEATARGYTF
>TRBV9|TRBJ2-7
CASSARQGTGEQYF
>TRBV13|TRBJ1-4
CASSLYGQGVEKLFF
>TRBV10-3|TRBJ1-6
CAISARGENSPLHF
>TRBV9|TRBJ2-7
CASSVGPGLEGIYEQYF
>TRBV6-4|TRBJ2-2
CASSLEGRRTGELFF
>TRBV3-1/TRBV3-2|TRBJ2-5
CASSHLGDSTTPQETQYF
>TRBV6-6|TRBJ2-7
CASIQTGGDLSQYF
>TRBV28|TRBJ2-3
CASSPPTGLTDTQYF
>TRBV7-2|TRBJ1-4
CASSSGGSEKLFF
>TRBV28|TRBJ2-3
CASRGGLAGRLGDTQYF
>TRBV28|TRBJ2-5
CASSQTGGSETQYF
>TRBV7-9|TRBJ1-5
CASSLQGDQPQHF
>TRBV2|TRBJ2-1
CASSVGQQFF
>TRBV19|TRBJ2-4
CASDPGQGPNIQYF
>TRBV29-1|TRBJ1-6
CSAGDRADSPLHF
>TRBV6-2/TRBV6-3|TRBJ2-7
CASSYWGQGVHEQYF
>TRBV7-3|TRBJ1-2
CASRKQEGANYGYTF